This entry lists 28 T cell receptor beta chains sequenced from one sample in a study of blood T cell repertoires in COVID-19. Using immunoSEQ multiplex PCR, the repertoire was profiled, and TCRdb retains in-frame clones only, with some absent. Among about 180,000 clones listed, approximately 87% were seen once. Sequencing input: peripheral blood. All receptors come from a person aged 65-85 years with COVID-19, enrolled during active disease.

Only one count was recorded for this clone. V gene TRBV7-2 combines with J gene TRBJ2-7; 7 bases are shared with TRBD2. Germline V lookup: CDR1 SGHTA, CDR2 FQGNSA. Trimming cost V 4 bases and J 4 bases; bases outside gene matches: 10. CDR3 length: 15 residues. The CDR3 DNA reads TGTGCCAGCAGCTCAGCGGGAAGCGGGAAGTACGAGCAGTACTTC. Protein: CASSSAGSGKYEQYF.

The chain is built from TRBV4-1 and TRBJ1-6; 7 positions agree with TRBD1. Germline V gives CDR1 MGHRA, CDR2 YSYEKL. J gave up 0 bases and V 3 bases, and 2 bases lay outside the gene matches. The CDR3 is 16 amino acids. The CDR3 bases are TGCGCCAGCAGCCAGGACAGGAGCTCCTATAATTCACCCCTCCACTTT. This translates into CASSQDRSSYNSPLHF.

The sample holds one count of this clone. The chain carries TRBV10-3 and TRBJ1-2; a weak D match, TRBD1 (5 bases). The V gene lost 6 bases and the J gene lost 4 bases, with 21 bases spanning the gap. There are 16 residues in the CDR3. Germline loops: CDR1 ENHRY, CDR2 SYGVKD. The CDR3 coding sequence is TGTGCCATCAGCCTAGATACAGGTACCCCCGGCTATGGCTACACCTTC. This encodes CAISLDTGTPGYGYTF.

This clone was counted a few times. The rearrangement links TRBV27 to TRBJ2-7; 7 nucleotides match TRBD2. The CDR3 sequence is 15 residues long. CDR1 and CDR2 (germline): MNHEY, SMNVEV (reference sequence). The V and J ends lost 8 bases and 1 base, in that order; junction bases with no gene match: 11. The CDR3 region is CASGTSGTASYEQYF. CDR3 nucleotide sequence: TGTGCCAGCGGAACCAGCGGGACCGCTTCCTACGAGCAGTACTTC.

The V call is TRBV27, the J call TRBJ1-1; D gene ambiguous. Deletions cut 3 bases from V and 0 bases from J, with 5 bases between. The CDR3 sequence is 13 residues long. Per the germline V gene, CDR1 is MNHEY and CDR2 is SMNVEV (reference sequence). This CDR3 reads CASSLSVNTEAFF. CDR3 DNA: TGTGCCAGCAGTTTGAGTGTGAACACTGAAGCTTTCTTT.

The chain carries TRBV25-1 and TRBJ2-1; the D gene is possibly TRBD2 (7 bases). CDR1 is MGHDK, CDR2 SYGVNS, per germline. Trimming removed 3 bases from V and 14 bases from J, with 23 bases in between. CDR3 length: 15 amino acids. CDR3 sequence: CASSDWLAVGGREFF. CDR3 bases: TGTGCCAGCAGTGACTGGCTAGCGGTAGGGGGTCGCGAGTTCTTC.

The chain is built from TRBV7-3 and TRBJ2-6; D is unclear. Germline-derived CDR1 and CDR2 are SGHTA and FQGTGA. V lost 7 bases and J 2 bases, leaving 6 bases between the germline ends. The CDR3 runs to 13 residues. The CDR3 DNA sequence: TGTGCCAGCATGAGCACTGGGGCCAACGTCCTGACTTTC. Amino acid sequence: CASMSTGANVLTF.

In this sample, this clone turned up once. The chain uses TRBV19 and TRBJ2-7; 9 bases match TRBD1. Trimming at V came to 7 bases and at J to 5 bases, leaving 9 bases not matched to a gene. Germline CDR1 and CDR2: LNHDA and SQIVND (reference sequence). This CDR3 has 14 amino acids. The DNA for the CDR3 is TGTGCCAGTAAGCGGACAGGGGAGGTTAACGAGCAGTACTTC. Translation gives CASKRTGEVNEQYF.

V usage is TRBV12-3 or TRBV12-4 and J usage is TRBJ1-2; D remains unclear. The V end lost 2 bases, the J end lost 7 bases, and 11 bases lay between the germline ends. The length of the CDR3 is 13 residues. As DNA, the CDR3 is TGTGCCAGCAGTTTACGACTAGGCGCTGGCTACACCTTC. Translated, it gives CASSLRLGAGYTF.

This clone has more than one count but fewer than ten. The CDR3 DNA reads as TGTGCCAGTGGACTAAGGGGTATCACTGAAGCTTTCTTT. As protein: CASGLRGITEAFF. The chain recombines TRBV19 with TRBJ1-1; D might be TRBD1 (5 bases). The CDR3 is 13 residues long. The ends were cut back, 8 bases at V and 4 bases at J, with 14 bases in the middle. CDR1 is LNHDA and CDR2 is SQIVND in the germline V gene (reference sequence).

The CDR3 DNA reads TGTGCCAGCAGCACGGGGGGGATTTACAATGAGCAGTTCTTC. Translated: CASSTGGIYNEQFF. The chain links TRBV25-1 to TRBJ2-1, with 8 bases identical to TRBD2. V trimming: 6 bases; J trimming: 4 bases; junction bases outside the gene matches: 5. CDR3 size: 14 residues. Germline V gene lookup returns CDR1 MGHDK and CDR2 SYGVNS. The full variable domain, completed using reference TRBV25-1 and TRBJ2-1, is EADIYQTPRYLVIGTGKKITLECSQTMGHDKMYWYQQDPGMELHLIHYSYGVNSTEKGDLSSESTVSRIRTEHFPLTLESARPSHTSQYLCASSTGGIYNEQFFGPGTRLTVL.

The gene calls are TRBV7-7 and TRBJ2-7, with D perhaps matching TRBD2 (5 bases). V was clipped by 0 bases and J by 0 bases, with 12 bases between them. This CDR3 has 16 residues. Germline V gene sequence: CDR1 SSHAT, CDR2 FNYEAQ (reference sequence). CDR3 DNA: TGTGCCAGCAGCTTAGCGCGCGGGTCCCCCTCCTACGAGCAGTACTTC. Amino acids: CASSLARGSPSYEQYF. Based on the CDR3 plus reference TRBV7-7 and TRBJ2-7, the full variable domain is GAGVSQSPRYKVTKRGQDVTLRCDPISSHATLYWYQQALGQGPEFLTYFNYEAQPDKSGLPSDRFSAERPEGSISTLTIQRTEQRDSAMYRCASSLARGSPSYEQYFGPGTRLTVT.

This clone was recorded a few times. The chain combines TRBV18 with TRBJ2-7, with TRBD1 identical over 8 bases. Unmatched junction bases numbered 11, after V lost 4 bases and J lost 0 bases. Germline CDR1 is KGHSH and CDR2 is LQKENI. The CDR3 covers 17 residues. CDR3 sequence (DNA): TGTGCCAGCTCACACAACCGGGACAGGTTCAGCTCCTACGAGCAGTACTTC. Its protein is CASSHNRDRFSSYEQYF.

This sequence joins TRBV13 and TRBJ2-1; 8 bases map to TRBD2. This CDR3 has 16 amino acids. With V trimmed by 5 bases and J by 7 bases, 13 bases remained unmatched. CDR1 is PRHDT and CDR2 is FYEKMQ in the germline V gene (reference sequence). The CDR3 DNA sequence: TGTGCCAGCAGCCGTTACAGCGGGAGAATTTATAATGAGCAGTTCTTC. Residues: CASSRYSGRIYNEQFF.

This clone was seen just once. This chain links TRBV6-2 or TRBV6-3 with TRBJ1-4; D possibly corresponds to TRBD1 (6 bases). The CDR3 length is 16 residues. The V end was cut by 4 bases, the J end by 6 bases, with 18 bases between. CDR1 is MNHEY, CDR2 SVGEGT, per germline. CDR3 DNA sequence: TGTGCCAGCAGTTTCGTCCTGCGGCAGGGGCATGAAAAACTGTTTTTT. Encoded protein: CASSFVLRQGHEKLFF.

The V gene is TRBV19, the J gene TRBJ2-4; 7 bases are a match to TRBD1. This CDR3 region has 15 residues. Germline CDR1 and CDR2: LNHDA and SQIVND (reference sequence). After removal of 4 bases from V and 4 bases from J, the junction contained 7 bases not matched to a gene. As DNA, the CDR3 is TGTGCCAGTAGTAAACGACAGGGATCGAAAAACATTCAGTACTTC. Protein sequence: CASSKRQGSKNIQYF.

The chain employs TRBV5-8 and TRBJ1-4; the D is unclear. V dropped 3 bases and J dropped 0 bases, with 12 bases sitting between them. Germline V gene lookup returns CDR1 SGHTS and CDR2 YDEGEE. The CDR3 loop spans 16 amino acids. In nucleotides, the CDR3 is TGTGCCAGCAGCTCCCCCCACATCACAACTAATGAAAAACTGTTTTTT. It is translated as CASSSPHITTNEKLFF. The full variable domain, completed using reference TRBV5-8 and TRBJ1-4, is EAGVTQSPTHLIKTRGQQATLRCSPISGHTSVYWYQQALGLGLQFLLWYDEGEERNRGNFPPRFSGRQFPNYSSELNVNALELEDSALYLCASSSPHITTNEKLFFGSGTQLSVL.

The chain has TRBV11-2 and TRBJ1-3; 7 bases match TRBD1. The CDR3 runs 14 residues. Trimming took 5 bases from V and 4 from J; bases not matched to a gene: 5. The germline gives CDR1 SGHAT, CDR2 FQNNGV. The CDR3 is CASSQTGLGNTIYF. The CDR3 DNA follows: TGTGCCAGCAGCCAGACAGGGTTAGGAAACACCATATATTTT.

The chain uses TRBV7-3 and TRBJ2-5; a possible D gene is TRBD1 (5 bases). This CDR3 is 14 amino acids long. Trimming cost V 5 bases and J 5 bases, with 15 bases left between them. Per the germline V gene, CDR1 is SGHTA and CDR2 is FQGTGA. CDR3 region: CASSPQGIGETQYF. Written as DNA, the CDR3 is TGTGCCAGCAGCCCCCAGGGAATAGGGGAGACCCAGTACTTC.

CDR3 DNA: TGTGCCAGTAGGGGGGGTAGCCCCAGCACAGATACGCAGTATTTT. This encodes CASRGGSPSTDTQYF. The chain combines TRBV19 with TRBJ2-3; D may be TRBD2 (6 bases). Germline V gives CDR1 LNHDA, CDR2 SQIVND (reference sequence). The CDR3 contains 15 residues. V shed 6 bases and J shed 0 bases, with 13 bases lying between them.

V is TRBV18 and J is TRBJ1-1; tentatively, D is TRBD1 (5 bases). The CDR3 spans 14 residues. Trimming removed 3 bases at V and 3 bases at J, with 11 bases between. Looked up from germline, CDR1 is KGHSH and CDR2 is LQKENI. The CDR3 is CASSPPTAYTEAFF. Here the CDR3 DNA reads TGTGCCAGCTCACCGCCGACAGCTTACACTGAAGCTTTCTTT.

This clone was detected many times. The chain joins TRBV25-1 to TRBJ1-1; no reliable D call. Germline V gives CDR1 MGHDK, CDR2 SYGVNS. Deletions cut 3 bases from V and 11 bases from J, with 13 bases between. The CDR3 length is 12 residues. CDR3 sequence (DNA): TGTGCCAGCAGTGATCGGGGAAGAGGGGCTTTCTTT. This sequence encodes CASSDRGRGAFF. The variable domain in full, completed from reference TRBV25-1 and TRBJ1-1, reads EADIYQTPRYLVIGTGKKITLECSQTMGHDKMYWYQQDPGMELHLIHYSYGVNSTEKGDLSSESTVSRIRTEHFPLTLESARPSHTSQYLCASSDRGRGAFFGQGTRLTVV.

The V call is TRBV11-2, the J call TRBJ2-2, with a tentative D call TRBD2 (6 bases). Per germline, CDR1 SGHAT and CDR2 FQNNGV. The CDR3 has 14 amino acids. V lost 5 bases and J 4 bases, leaving 11 bases between the germline ends. CDR3 protein: CASSPLGGTGELFF. The CDR3 DNA is TGTGCCAGCAGCCCCTTGGGGGGCACCGGGGAGCTGTTTTTT.

This chain connects TRBV25-1 to TRBJ2-7, with 8 positions matching TRBD2. V was pared by 6 bases and J by 3 bases, with 10 bases of the junction left unmatched. The CDR3 consists of 15 residues. From germline, CDR1 is MGHDK and CDR2 SYGVNS. The CDR3 spells CASRGGGGKGYEQYF. The CDR3 nucleotides read TGTGCCAGCAGGGGCGGCGGGGGGAAGGGCTACGAGCAGTACTTC.

The V gene is TRBV9, the J gene TRBJ2-6, with D tentatively TRBD1 (6 bases). Germline assignment: CDR1 SGDLS and CDR2 YYNGEE. The CDR3 spans 15 residues. V lost 4 bases and J 4 bases, leaving 12 bases between the germline ends. CDR3 nucleotide sequence: TGTGCCAGCAGCCAAACAGGGTCCGGGGCCAACGTCCTGACTTTC. It specifies CASSQTGSGANVLTF. Full variable domain (outside the CDR3, taken from reference TRBV9 and TRBJ2-6): DSGVTQTPKHLITATGQRVTLRCSPRSGDLSVYWYQQSLDQGLQFLIQYYNGEERAKGNILERFSAQQFPDLHSELNLSSLELGDSALYFCASSQTGSGANVLTFGAGSRLTVL.

The V and J genes are TRBV7-2 and TRBJ2-7, with TRBD1 identical over 11 bases. Looked up from germline, CDR1 is SGHTA and CDR2 is FQGNSA. J lost 6 bases, V lost 5 bases, and 12 bases had no gene match. The CDR3 is 16 amino acids. The CDR3 loop reads CASSLTPGTGGIEQYF. DNA for the CDR3: TGTGCCAGCAGCCTAACACCCGGGACAGGGGGAATCGAGCAGTACTTC.

V is TRBV19 and J is TRBJ1-1; a possible D gene is TRBD1 (5 bases). V was clipped by 3 bases and J by 1 base, with 12 bases between them. This CDR3 has 15 amino acids. Germline loops: CDR1 LNHDA, CDR2 SQIVND (reference sequence). Here the CDR3 reads CASSMVGQGNTEAFF. DNA for the CDR3: TGTGCCAGTAGTATGGTAGGGCAGGGGAACACTGAAGCTTTCTTT.

This chain connects TRBV6-6 to TRBJ1-1; D is ambiguous. Germline CDR1 MNHNY, CDR2 SVGAGI (reference sequence). CDR3 size: 13 residues. The V end lost 1 base, the J end lost 5 bases, and 8 bases lay between the germline ends. The CDR3 here is CASSYLAETEAFF. In DNA form, the CDR3 reads TGTGCCAGCAGTTACTTAGCGGAGACTGAAGCTTTCTTT.